The entry below gives a single TCR beta chain sequence along with its context. What it recognizes is unknown. The entry originates in a study of Tregs in tolerant kidney transplant recipients. Study findings and constraints: Changing PCR primers prevented nucleotide comparison between some patients' samples. Few patients were studied, so findings need validation in larger groups.

The nonmyeloablative bone marrow transplants came from related graft donors, with transient mixed chimerism. Unstimulated regulatory T cells (CD4+CD25+CD127-), CD4+CD25- non-regulatory cells, CD4 and CD8 cells were FACS-sorted from thawed PBMCs. Germline V lookup: CDR1 MNHNY, CDR2 SVGAGI (reference sequence). Trimming took off 3 bases at V and 3 bases at J, with 9 bases between the two ends. This CDR3 has 13 amino acids. The table came from immunoSEQ multiplex PCR; TCRdb's copy has only in-frame clones and leaves some out. The sample lists 81,000 or so clones, 91% occurring once. The TCR originated in a human patient who received a combined kidney and bone marrow transplant. The graft donor may be the source of some T cells. This chain uses TRBV6-6 with TRBJ2-7, with D unclear. Source: CD4+ T cells from blood (PBMCs), taken 24 months after the transplant. The chain's CDR3 is CASSYADYYEQYF. DNA of the CDR3: TGTGCCAGCAGTTATGCAGATTACTACGAGCAGTACTTC.